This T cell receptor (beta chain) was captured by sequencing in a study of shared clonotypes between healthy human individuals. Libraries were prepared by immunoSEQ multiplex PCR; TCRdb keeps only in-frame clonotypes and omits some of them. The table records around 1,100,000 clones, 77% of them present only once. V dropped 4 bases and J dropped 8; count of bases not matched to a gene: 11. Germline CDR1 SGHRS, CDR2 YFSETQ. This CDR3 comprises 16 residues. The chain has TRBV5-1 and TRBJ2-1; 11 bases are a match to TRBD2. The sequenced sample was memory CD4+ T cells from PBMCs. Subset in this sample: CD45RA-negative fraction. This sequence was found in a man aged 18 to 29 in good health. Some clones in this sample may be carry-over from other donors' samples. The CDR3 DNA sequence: TGCGCCAGCAGCCCCGAACTAGCGGGAGTGTCCTATGAGCAGTTCTTC. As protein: CASSPELAGVSYEQFF.